This paragraph reports one T cell receptor (beta chain). Method: immunoSEQ multiplex PCR; TCRdb's copy keeps in-frame clones and lacks some. The sample yields fewer than 100,000 clones, 89% seen once. The data stem from a study of OX40 agonist ivuxolimab in advanced cancers. Whole-study context: Three patients, one with hepatocellular carcinoma and two with cutaneous melanoma, achieved partial responses.

The CDR3 is 15 amino acids. V was pared by 0 bases and J by 5 bases, with 6 bases of the junction left unmatched. Germline CDR1 is SGHRS and CDR2 is YFSETQ. V and J are TRBV5-1 and TRBJ1-2; 8 positions match TRBD1. This TCR derives from an adult with an advanced solid tumor such as melanoma, head and neck, liver or kidney cancer. Specimen: CD4+ or CD8+ T cells sorted from blood, collected in a trial of the OX40 agonist ivuxolimab. CDR3 in DNA: TGCGCCAGCAGCTTGGACTCGGACAGGGTGTATGGCTACACCTTC. Translating gives CASSLDSDRVYGYTF.